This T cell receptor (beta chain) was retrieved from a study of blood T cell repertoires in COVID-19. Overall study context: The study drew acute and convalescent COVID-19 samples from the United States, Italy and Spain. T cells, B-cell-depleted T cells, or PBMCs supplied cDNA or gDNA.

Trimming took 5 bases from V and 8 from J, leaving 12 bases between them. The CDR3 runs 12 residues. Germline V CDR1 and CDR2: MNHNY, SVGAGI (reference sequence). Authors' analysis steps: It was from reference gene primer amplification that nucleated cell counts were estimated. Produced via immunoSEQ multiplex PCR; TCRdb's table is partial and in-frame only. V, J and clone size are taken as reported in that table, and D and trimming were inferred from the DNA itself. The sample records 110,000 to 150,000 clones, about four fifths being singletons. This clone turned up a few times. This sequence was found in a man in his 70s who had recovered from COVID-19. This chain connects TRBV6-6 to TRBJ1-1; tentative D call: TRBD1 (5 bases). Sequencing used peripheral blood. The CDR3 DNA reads TGTGCCAGCAGTCCCACGAAGGGGGAAGCTTTCTTT. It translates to CASSPTKGEAFF.